Sequencing of this T cell receptor (beta chain) was carried out in a study of T cell repertoires in aging, cancer and after chemotherapy. Overall study findings and caveats: No conclusions about immunological memory after chemotherapy can be drawn from the repertoire data. Rebound thymic output was suggested by rising median generation probability during chemotherapy in each cancer cohort. Age-matched healthy donors had significantly more diverse, less clonal blood TCR repertoires than untreated cancer patients.

A mixed TRB-A/B primer pool amplified rearranged TRB by multiplex touch-down PCR. MiXCR, run by TCRdb on the multiplex PCR reads, gives a single entry per CDR3 protein. In the table there are thousands of distinct CDR3 sequences, over 40% of which are singletons. Trimming left V 4 bases short and J 1 base short, with 8 bases between. Germline assignment: CDR1 SGHNT and CDR2 YENEEA. The CDR3 runs to 13 residues. This clonotype has only a few counts. Its cognate antigen is unknown. TCR beta rearrangements were amplified from peripheral blood genomic DNA. The source is a human donor with a blood cancer. The donor label of this sample is uncertain. Sequences were obtained from blood. The chain combines TRBV11-3 with TRBJ2-7; D is uncertain. For the CDR3, the DNA is TGTGCCAGCAGCTCGGACGGATCCTACGAGCAGTACTTC. Translation: CASSSDGSYEQYF.